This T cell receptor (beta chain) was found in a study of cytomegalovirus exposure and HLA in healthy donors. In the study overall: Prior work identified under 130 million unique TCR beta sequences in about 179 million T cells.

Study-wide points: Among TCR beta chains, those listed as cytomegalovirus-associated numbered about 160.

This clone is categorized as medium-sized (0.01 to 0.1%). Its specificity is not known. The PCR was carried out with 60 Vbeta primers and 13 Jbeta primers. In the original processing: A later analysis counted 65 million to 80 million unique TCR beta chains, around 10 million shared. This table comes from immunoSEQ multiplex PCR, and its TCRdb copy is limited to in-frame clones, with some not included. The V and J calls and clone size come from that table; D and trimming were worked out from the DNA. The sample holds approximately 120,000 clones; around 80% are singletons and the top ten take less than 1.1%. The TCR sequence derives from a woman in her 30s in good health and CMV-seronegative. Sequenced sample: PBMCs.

CDR3 sequence reads: CASSYSRGPKAEAFF. CDR3 in DNA: TGTGCCAGCAGTTACTCGAGAGGGCCTAAAGCTGAAGCTTTCTTT. This chain uses TRBV6-5 with TRBJ1-1, with unresolved D. The V gene's germline CDR1 is MNHEY and CDR2 SVGAGI. The CDR3 contains 15 residues. V was pared by 0 bases and J by 6 bases, with 14 bases between.